The 14 T cell receptor beta chains reported below all come from one sample, sequenced in a study of blood T cells in healthy people across ages. With a J-beta primer mix and a sample-barcoded 5' primer, a second PCR ran about 7 to 11 cycles. TCRdb used MiXCR to reprocess the 5' RACE reads, holding one entry per CDR3 protein. The table shows roughly 800,000 distinct CDR3 sequences, with around 34% occurring only once. Sequencing was performed on blood. The receptors derive from a young man in good health.

This clonotype has a count of ten or more. This chain joins TRBV6-5 and TRBJ2-7; no clear D. This CDR3 contains 13 residues. The germline V gene encodes CDR1 MNHEY and CDR2 SVGAGI. The ends were cut back, 5 bases at V and 3 bases at J, with 11 bases in the middle. For the CDR3, the DNA is TGTGCCAGCAGTCCTCCTTCGGGCTACGAGCAGTACTTC. This codes for CASSPPSGYEQYF.

The V and J genes are TRBV19 and TRBJ2-1; D remains unclear. The germline V gene encodes CDR1 LNHDA and CDR2 SQIVND (reference sequence). This CDR3 region has 13 residues. The V end lost 1 base, the J end lost 6 bases, and 7 bases lay between the germline ends. The CDR3 loop reads CASSIGTFNEQFF. The CDR3 DNA reads TGTGCCAGTAGTATAGGTACATTCAATGAGCAGTTCTTC.

The V gene is TRBV12-3 or TRBV12-4, the J gene TRBJ2-2; D ambiguous. The germline V and J ends were trimmed by 2 bases and 6 bases, with 7 bases remaining between them. The CDR3 has 13 amino acids. CDR3 nucleotide sequence: TGTGCCAGCAGTTTAATGTGGGCCGGGGAGCTGTTTTTT. It translates to CASSLMWAGELFF.

This clonotype was found once. CDR3 nucleotide sequence: TGTGCCAGCAAGGGTCTGGGGGATCAGCCCCAGCATTTT. Its protein is CASKGLGDQPQHF. This chain links TRBV6-2 or TRBV6-3 with TRBJ1-5; D is perhaps TRBD1 (5 bases). Germline assignment: CDR1 MNHEY and CDR2 SVGEGT. Trimming took off 7 bases at V and 5 bases at J, with 12 bases between the two ends. This CDR3 region has 13 residues.

V is TRBV20-1 and J is TRBJ2-3; D tentatively fits TRBD1 or TRBD2 (5 bases each). Germline CDR1 and CDR2: DFQATT and SNEGSKA (reference sequence). This CDR3 spans 14 amino acids. Trimming took off 6 bases at V and 2 bases at J, with 15 bases between the two ends. CDR3 DNA sequence: TGCAGTGCCGGGACGGGGCTCCACACAGATACGCAGTATTTT. Its protein is CSAGTGLHTDTQYF.

This clonotype was picked up a small number of times. The CDR3 sequence is CSARVRGAYGYTF. The DNA for the CDR3 is TGCAGTGCTAGAGTGAGGGGCGCCTATGGCTACACCTTC. The J gene is TRBJ1-2, the V gene TRBV20-1; possibly TRBD1 for D (5 bases). V was cut by 1 base and J by 4 bases, with 10 bases left in between. The CDR3 loop spans 13 amino acids. CDR1 is DFQATT and CDR2 is SNEGSKA in the germline V gene (reference sequence).

This clonotype appeared a few times. This chain connects TRBV6-2 or TRBV6-3 to TRBJ2-2; D is uncertain. V lost 6 bases and J lost 3, with 11 bases in between. The CDR3 sequence is 14 residues long. CDR1 is MNHEY, CDR2 SVGEGT, per germline. CDR3 residues: CASSYGLDTGELFF. As DNA, the CDR3 is TGTGCCAGCAGCTACGGGTTGGACACCGGGGAGCTGTTTTTT.

This clonotype was recorded a few times. The V and J genes are TRBV7-8 and TRBJ2-7; perhaps D is TRBD1 or TRBD2 (5 bases each). The CDR3 has 14 amino acids. V shed 1 base and J shed 6 bases, with 13 bases lying between them. Germline V gives CDR1 SGHVS, CDR2 FQNEAQ. This CDR3 is CASSLGGQGIEQYF. The CDR3 DNA reads TGTGCCAGCAGCTTAGGAGGGCAGGGAATCGAGCAGTACTTC.

Written as DNA, the CDR3 is TGTGCCAGCAGTTTTACCCCGGTTGGTAATTCACCCCTCCACTTT. Protein: CASSFTPVGNSPLHF. The chain employs TRBV12-3 or TRBV12-4 and TRBJ1-6, with D hard to call. V lost 3 bases and J lost 6, with 12 bases in between. The CDR3 runs 15 residues.

The chain has TRBV12-5 and TRBJ2-1, with 8 bases matching TRBD2. Germline V lookup: CDR1 LGHNT, CDR2 FRNRAP. The CDR3 is 17 amino acids. V lost 2 bases and J lost 2; bases outside the gene matches: 8. The CDR3 nucleotides read TGTGCTAGTGGTTTGTCAGGCGGGGGGACCGCCTACAATGAGCAGTTCTTC. Translated: CASGLSGGGTAYNEQFF. Drawing the rest from reference TRBV12-5 and TRBJ2-1, the complete variable domain is DARVTQTPRHKVTEMGQEVTMRCQPILGHNTVFWYRQTMMQGLELLAYFRNRAPLDDSGMPKDRFSAEMPDATLATLKIQPSEPRDSAVYFCASGLSGGGTAYNEQFFGPGTRLTVL.

This chain joins TRBV28 and TRBJ2-5; D call uncertain. V was trimmed by 3 bases and J by 5 bases, leaving 4 bases between them. The CDR3 totals 11 residues. Germline V gene lookup returns CDR1 MDHEN and CDR2 SYDVKM. CDR3 region: CASSFYETQYF. CDR3 DNA sequence: TGTGCCAGCAGTTTTTATGAGACCCAGTACTTC.

Only a few counts were recorded for this clonotype. This chain links TRBV14 with TRBJ2-2; TRBD1 might be the D (6 bases). The V and J ends lost 4 bases and 3 bases respectively, with 9 bases between them. The CDR3 sequence is 14 residues long. From germline, CDR1 is SGHDN and CDR2 FVKESK. The CDR3 sequence is CASSPRGYTGELFF. The CDR3 DNA is TGTGCCAGCAGCCCCAGGGGCTACACCGGGGAGCTGTTTTTT. The whole variable domain, filled in from reference TRBV14 and TRBJ2-2, reads EAGVTQFPSHSVIEKGQTVTLRCDPISGHDNLYWYRRVMGKEIKFLLHFVKESKQDESGMPNNRFLAERTGGTYSTLKVQPAELEDSGVYFCASSPRGYTGELFFGEGSRLTVL.

The rearrangement links TRBV7-2 to TRBJ1-5; maybe TRBD1 (6 bases). The CDR3 sequence is 14 residues long. Trimming removed 5 bases from V and 6 bases from J, with 14 bases in between. Looked up from germline, CDR1 is SGHTA and CDR2 is FQGNSA. CDR3 protein: CASSPRGASQPQHF. The CDR3 region has the DNA TGTGCCAGCAGCCCGAGGGGGGCGAGTCAGCCCCAGCATTTT.

The CDR3 here is CASSKRRSRNPLGKNTEAFF. The DNA for the CDR3 is TGTGCCAGCAGCAAGCGCCGATCGAGGAACCCTCTGGGAAAGAACACTGAAGCTTTCTTT. The rearrangement joins TRBV21-1 to TRBJ1-1. TRBV21-1 is tagged as a pseudogene. CDR3 length equals 20 residues.